This record concerns one TCR beta chain sequence. This sample was included in a study of cytomegalovirus exposure and HLA in healthy donors. The PCR made use of 60 Vbeta and 13 Jbeta primers. The repertoire was sequenced with immunoSEQ multiplex PCR; TCRdb's copy has only in-frame clones and lacks some. The repertoire consists of some 210,000 clones, with around four fifths occurring once and the leading ten covering around 9.6%. This clonotype was sampled from a woman in her 50s in good health and CMV-seropositive. Sequencing was done on a sample of PBMCs.

CDR3 DNA sequence: TGTGCCACCAGCCCCCATGGGGGGGCCCTTTGGGCCAACGTCCTGACTTTC. Translating gives CATSPHGGALWANVLTF. The chain employs TRBV15 and TRBJ2-6; possible D gene TRBD2, 7 bases. V lost 5 bases and J 5 bases, leaving 19 bases between the germline ends. This CDR3 region has 17 residues. CDR1 and CDR2 (germline): LNHNV, YYDKDF (reference sequence).